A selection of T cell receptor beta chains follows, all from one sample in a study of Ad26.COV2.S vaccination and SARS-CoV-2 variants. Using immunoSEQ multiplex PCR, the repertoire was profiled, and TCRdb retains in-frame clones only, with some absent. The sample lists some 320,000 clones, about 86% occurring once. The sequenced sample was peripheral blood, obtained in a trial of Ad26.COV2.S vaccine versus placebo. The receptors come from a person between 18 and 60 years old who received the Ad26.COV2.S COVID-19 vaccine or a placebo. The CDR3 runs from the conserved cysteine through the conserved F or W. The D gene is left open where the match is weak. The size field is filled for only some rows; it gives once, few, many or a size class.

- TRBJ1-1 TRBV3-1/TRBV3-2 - TGTGCCAGCAGCCAAGGCGAACGGCTTGAAGCTTTCTTT CASSQGERLEAFF
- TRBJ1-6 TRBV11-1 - TGTGCCAGCAGCTTAACAGGACAGCCCTATAATTCACCCCTCCACTTT CASSLTGQPYNSPLHF
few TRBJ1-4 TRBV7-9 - TGTGCCAGCAGTCCGCGATTTGCAACTAATGAAAAACTGTTTTTT CASSPRFATNEKLFF
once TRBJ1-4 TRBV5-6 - TGTGCCAGCAGCCTCGGTGTCCCAGAAAAACTGTTTTTT CASSLGVPEKLFF
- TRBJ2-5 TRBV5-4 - TGTGCCAGCAGTGACGGGGGCACCCAAGAGACCCAGTACTTC CASSDGGTQETQYF
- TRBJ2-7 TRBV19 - TGTGCCACCCGACGGGGAACCTACGAGCAGTACTTC CATRRGTYEQYF
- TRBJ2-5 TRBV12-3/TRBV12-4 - TGTGCCAGCAGCCAAACAGGGAAGGAGACCCAGTACTTC CASSQTGKETQYF
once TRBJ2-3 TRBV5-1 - TGCGCCAGCAGCCCCGGACTACCGAGGGGAGATACGCAGTATTTT CASSPGLPRGDTQYF
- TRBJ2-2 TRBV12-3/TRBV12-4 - TGTGCCAGCTCTAGGGAGACCGGGGAGCTGTTTTTT CASSRETGELFF
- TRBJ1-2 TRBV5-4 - TGTGCCAGCGTCCCCCGAGCCGGCATGCAGAGCTACACCTTC CASVPRAGMQSYTF
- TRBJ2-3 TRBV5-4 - TGTGCCAGCAGCGGCCAGACGGGCACAGATACGCAGTATTTT CASSGQTGTDTQYF
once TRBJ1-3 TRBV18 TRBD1 TGTGCCAGCTCACCATTCTCGGGACAGGGGTACGGAAACACCATATATTTT CASSPFSGQGYGNTIYF
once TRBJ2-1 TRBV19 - TGTGCCAGAACAAATGAGCAGTTCTTC CARTNEQFF
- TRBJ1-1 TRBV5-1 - TGCGCCAGCAGCATCCCCCCAGGGAACACTGAAGCTTTCTTT CASSIPPGNTEAFF
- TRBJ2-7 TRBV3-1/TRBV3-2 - TGTGCCAGCAGCCTCTCCCCCGGACCCGAGCAGTACTTC CASSLSPGPEQYF
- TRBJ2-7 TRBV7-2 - TGTGCCAGCAGTCAAGCGGGTCAAGGGCAGTACTTC CASSQAGQGQYF
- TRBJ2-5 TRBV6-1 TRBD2 TGTGCCAGCAGTGAAGGGAGCGGGGGGGTTCAAGAGACCCAGTACTTC CASSEGSGGVQETQYF
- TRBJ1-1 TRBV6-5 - TGTGCCACCTGTACGGGGCGCAGGAGTGATGAAGCTTTCTTT CATCTGRRSDEAFF
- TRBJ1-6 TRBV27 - TGTGCCAGCAGTTTAATTGGGAGTTCACCCCTCCACTTT CASSLIGSSPLHF
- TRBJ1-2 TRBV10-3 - TGTGCCATCGGGAGGGACAACTTCTATGGCTACACCTTC CAIGRDNFYGYTF
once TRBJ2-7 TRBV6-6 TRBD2 TGTGCCAGCAGTTACTCTAAGGGACTAGTGGGCGAGCAGTACTTC CASSYSKGLVGEQYF
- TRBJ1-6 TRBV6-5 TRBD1 TGTGCCAGCAGCCGACAGGGGCTAGAATCACCCCTCCACTTT CASSRQGLESPLHF
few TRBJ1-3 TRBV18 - TGTGCCAGCTCACCAGTAACAGGGACCTCTGGAAACACCATATATTTT CASSPVTGTSGNTIYF
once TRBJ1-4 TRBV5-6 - TGTGCCAGCAGCTCTGGCTTGAGGGAAAGTAATGAAAAACTGTTTTTT CASSSGLRESNEKLFF
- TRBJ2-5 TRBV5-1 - TGCGCCAGCAGCTCCTTGGGCAACGCGCAAGAGACCCAGTACTTC CASSSLGNAQETQYF
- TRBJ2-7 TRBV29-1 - TGCAGCGTTGATAGAGGGTGGGAGGGGGCGATGGACGAGCAGTACTTC CSVDRGWEGAMDEQYF
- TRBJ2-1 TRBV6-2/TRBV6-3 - TGTGCCAGCAGTTACTCGATTTTACGGGGGCCGTACAATGAGCAGTTCTTC CASSYSILRGPYNEQFF
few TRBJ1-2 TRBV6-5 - TGTGCCAGCAGGGACAACTATGGCTACACCTTC CASRDNYGYTF
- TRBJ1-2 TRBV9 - TGTGCCAGCAGCGTGGACAGAAACTATGGCTACACCTTC CASSVDRNYGYTF
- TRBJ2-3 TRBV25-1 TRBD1 TGTGCCAGCAGTGAACGTGGACAGGGGCAAAGGTGGGATACGCAGTATTTT CASSERGQGQRWDTQYF
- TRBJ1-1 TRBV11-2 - TGTGCCAGCAGCTTAGATCTCGGGAAAACGGGCACTGAAGCTTTCTTT CASSLDLGKTGTEAFF